This entry is about one T cell receptor (beta chain). These data originate in a study of blood T cell repertoires in COVID-19. Study processing details: Reference gene primer amplification in the assay estimated nucleated cell counts. Sequenced by immunoSEQ multiplex PCR; TCRdb stores in-frame clones only, minus some. V, J and clone size reflect that table, while D and trimming were determined from the DNA. The profile shows 200,000 or so clones, 80% to 90% of them singletons. V lost 4 bases and J lost 3, with 10 bases in between. This CDR3 contains 14 residues. Germline CDR1 is MNHNY and CDR2 is SVGAGI (reference sequence).

The chain combines TRBV6-6 with TRBJ1-3, with a weak D call TRBD1 (6 bases). The clonotype originates from a woman older than 75 with COVID-19, enrolled during active disease. The sample consisted of peripheral blood. CDR3 loop: CASSSRTVGNTIYF. The CDR3 nucleotides are TGTGCCAGCAGTTCCCGGACAGTTGGAAACACCATATATTTT.